Presented here are 28 T cell receptor beta chains from one specimen sequenced in a study of human T cells and chemical hapten exposure. TCRdb re-called the RACE reads through MiXCR, storing one row per CDR3 protein. Of 100,000 or so distinct CDR3 sequences listed, approximately 10% are singletons. This sample's time point: patch test 1, 2 weeks after DPC sensitization. Treatment given: therapeutic diphenylcyclopropenone sensitization with weekly scalp DPC. The sample in question was whole blood, obtained in connection with sensitization to the hapten diphenylcyclopropenone (DPC). These TCRs come from a woman in her forties with alopecia areata. Some clones in this sample may be carry-over from other donors' samples.

This clonotype was seen only a few times. This chain joins TRBV20-1 and TRBJ1-5; D uncertain. CDR1 is DFQATT and CDR2 is SNEGSKA in the germline V gene (reference sequence). There are 15 residues in the CDR3. V shed 3 bases and J shed 3 bases, with 15 bases lying between them. Written as DNA, the CDR3 is TGCAGTGCTAGGGCGCCTAGGGCGACCAATCAGCCCCAGCATTTT. This gives the protein CSARAPRATNQPQHF.

The chain links TRBV30 to TRBJ2-7; 11 bases map to TRBD1. Germline V gene data show CDR1 as GTSNPN and CDR2 as SVGIG (reference sequence). Trimming took 4 bases from V and 4 from J; bases not matched to a gene: 6. The CDR3 covers 14 residues. The CDR3 region has the DNA TGTGCCTGGAAAGGACAGGGGGCGTTTTACGAGCAGTACTTC. Translated: CAWKGQGAFYEQYF.

This clonotype was recorded many times. V usage is TRBV6-5 and J usage is TRBJ1-3, with 7 bases lining up with TRBD1. Germline assignment: CDR1 MNHEY and CDR2 SVGAGI. The CDR3 consists of 15 residues. V gave up 1 base and J gave up 6 bases; unmatched junction bases: 6. CDR3 coding DNA: TGTGCCAGCAGTTACTTCGGAGGACAGGAAAACACCATATATTTT. This sequence encodes CASSYFGGQENTIYF.

The sample holds many counts of this clonotype. The chain combines TRBV30 with TRBJ1-1, with D perhaps matching TRBD1 (5 bases). Trimming shortened V by 0 bases and J by 5 bases, and 10 bases separated the two germline ends. Germline lookup yields CDR1 GTSNPN and CDR2 SVGIG (reference sequence). CDR3 size: 13 residues. CDR3: CAWSVLGGTEAFF. The CDR3 nucleotides read TGTGCCTGGAGTGTACTGGGGGGGACTGAAGCTTTCTTT.

This clonotype was counted only a few times. V usage is TRBV2 and J usage is TRBJ2-5; 9 bases align to TRBD1. Germline V gene sequence: CDR1 SNHLY, CDR2 FYNNEI. V lost 6 bases and J lost 2; bases outside the gene matches: 7. The CDR3 has 15 amino acids. The CDR3 DNA reads as TGTGCCAGCAGCGGGACAGGGTCGATACAAGAGACCCAGTACTTC. This gives the protein CASSGTGSIQETQYF.

This clonotype was seen a handful of times. V is TRBV4-3 and J is TRBJ2-2; no firm D call. The V and J ends lost 0 bases and 6 bases respectively, with 17 bases between them. Germline CDR1 LGHNA, CDR2 YSLEER. The CDR3 runs 17 residues. The DNA for the CDR3 is TGCGCCAGCAGCCAAGATTCCCCCATGCCCCAGTCCGGGGAGCTGTTTTTT. Its translation: CASSQDSPMPQSGELFF.

This clonotype turned up a few times. This chain links TRBV12-3 or TRBV12-4 with TRBJ2-3; 9 bases agree with TRBD2. The CDR3 contains 17 residues. V lost 7 bases and J lost 1; bases outside the gene matches: 12. The CDR3 nucleotides read TGTGCCAGCACCAATAGGGGGACTAGCAGGGGCACAGATACGCAGTATTTT. Protein sequence: CASTNRGTSRGTDTQYF.

The chain joins TRBV7-2 to TRBJ2-5; no definite D call. CDR1 and CDR2 from the germline V gene are SGHTA and FQGNSA. The V end was cut by 5 bases, the J end by 5 bases, with 12 bases between. The CDR3 has 13 residues. CDR3 region: CASSRQPWETQYF. The CDR3 nucleotides read TGTGCCAGCAGCCGGCAACCTTGGGAGACCCAGTACTTC.

The chain employs TRBV30 and TRBJ2-1, with TRBD2 matching over 7 bases. CDR3 length: 15 amino acids. Germline assignment: CDR1 GTSNPN and CDR2 SVGIG (reference sequence). V trimming: 0 bases; J trimming: 6 bases; junction bases outside the gene matches: 8. The CDR3 reads CAWSVGRGTSNEQFF. Written as DNA, the CDR3 is TGTGCCTGGAGTGTTGGGCGGGGGACGAGCAATGAGCAGTTCTTC.

There are a few counts of this clonotype. V and J are TRBV29-1 and TRBJ1-1, with no clear D. Trimming took off 7 bases at V and 4 bases at J, with 13 bases between the two ends. CDR1 is SQVTM, CDR2 ANQGSEA, per germline. The CDR3 consists of 12 residues. In nucleotides, the CDR3 is TGCAGCGGCGCGGATGGAACCACTGAAGCTTTCTTT. It codes for CSGADGTTEAFF.

This clonotype has just a few counts. The V gene is TRBV6-2 or TRBV6-3, the J gene TRBJ2-7; D remains ambiguous. Germline V CDR1 and CDR2: MNHEY, SVGEGT. V was pared by 5 bases and J by 7 bases, with 9 bases between. The CDR3 is made up of 11 amino acids. CDR3 protein: CASSDPGEQYF. CDR3 in DNA: TGTGCCAGCAGTGACCCTGGGGAGCAGTACTTC.

This chain connects TRBV5-1 to TRBJ2-5; 11 bases align to TRBD2. The CDR3 extends over 18 amino acids. With 1 base clipped from V and 3 bases from J, the junction kept 11 bases outside the gene matches. Germline V gene data show CDR1 as SGHRS and CDR2 as YFSETQ. CDR3 bases: TGCGCCAGCAGCTTGCCGCCCCGCACTAGCGGGAGTGAAGAGACCCAGTACTTC. It translates to CASSLPPRTSGSEETQYF.

The rearrangement joins TRBV7-2 to TRBJ2-5; 9 bases map to TRBD2. With 6 bases clipped from V and 5 bases from J, the junction kept 10 bases outside the gene matches. The CDR3 consists of 15 residues. CDR1 and CDR2 (germline): SGHTA, FQGNSA. The CDR3 DNA reads as TGTGCCAGCAGATGGAGCGGGGGGCGGGGCGAGACCCAGTACTTC. Translating gives CASRWSGGRGETQYF. The whole variable domain, filled in from reference TRBV7-2 and TRBJ2-5, reads GAGVSQSPSNKVTEKGKDVELRCDPISGHTALYWYRQSLGQGLEFLIYFQGNSAPDKSGLPSDRFSAERTGGSVSTLTIQRTQQEDSAVYLCASRWSGGRGETQYFGPGTRLLVL.

Many counts were recorded for this clonotype. The CDR3 region has the DNA TGTGCCAGCAGCTTAGGGGTTAGCGTCTCTGGAAACACCATATATTTT. Residues: CASSLGVSVSGNTIYF. The J gene is TRBJ1-3, the V gene TRBV7-9; D gene unclear. CDR1 and CDR2 (germline): SEHNR, FQNEAQ (reference sequence). The length of the CDR3 is 16 residues. V lost 1 base and J 0 bases, leaving 10 bases between the germline ends.

The CDR3 loop is CASKPQSGNYGYTF. DNA of the CDR3: TGTGCCAGCAAACCCCAATCGGGTAACTATGGCTACACCTTC. V gene TRBV12-3 or TRBV12-4 combines with J gene TRBJ1-2, with D hard to call. The length of the CDR3 is 14 residues. The V and J ends lost 7 bases and 1 base respectively, with 13 bases between them.

This clonotype showed up just a few times. In DNA form, the CDR3 reads TGTGCCAGCGGGGGGAACACTGAAGCTTTCTTT. It codes for CASGGNTEAFF. The chain joins TRBV12-3 or TRBV12-4 to TRBJ1-1; TRBD1 might be the D (5 bases). CDR3 length: 11 amino acids. Trimming cost V 8 bases and J 1 base, with 5 bases left between them.

This clonotype was picked up a small number of times. CDR3 bases: TGTGCCATCAGTGAAGGGATTCCGAATCAGCCCCAGCATTTT. Its translation: CAISEGIPNQPQHF. The rearrangement joins TRBV10-3 to TRBJ1-5; D gene uncertain. Looked up from germline, CDR1 is ENHRY and CDR2 is SYGVKD. Trimming stripped 3 bases from V and 4 bases from J, with 10 bases between. This CDR3 region has 14 residues.

This clonotype has a count of ten or more. The gene calls are TRBV29-1 and TRBJ1-1; D is ambiguous. Germline V gives CDR1 SQVTM, CDR2 ANQGSEA. Trimming took off 6 bases at V and 1 base at J, with 15 bases between the two ends. CDR3 length: 14 residues. As DNA, the CDR3 is TGCAGCGTGGCCGGACTTGGCGCGAACACTGAAGCTTTCTTT. Protein: CSVAGLGANTEAFF. Looking up the rest from reference TRBV29-1 and TRBJ1-1 gives the full variable domain: SAVISQKPSRDICQRGTSLTIQCQVDSQVTMMFWYRQQPGQSLTLIATANQGSEATYESGFVIDKFPISRPNLTFSTLTVSNMSPEDSSIYLCSVAGLGANTEAFFGQGTRLTVV.

This clonotype occurred many times. This chain uses TRBV5-1 with TRBJ2-1, with TRBD1 matching 8 bases. From germline, CDR1 is SGHRS and CDR2 YFSETQ. The CDR3 runs to 16 residues. J lost 7 bases, V lost 3 bases, and 12 bases had no gene match. The CDR3 sequence is CASSSYAGQGGNEQFF. The CDR3 coding sequence is TGCGCCAGCAGCTCTTACGCCGGACAGGGTGGTAATGAGCAGTTCTTC.

This clonotype was recorded many times. The rearrangement links TRBV20-1 to TRBJ2-3; TRBD2 matches 10 bases. The CDR3 has 15 residues. The junction had 10 bases not matched to a gene; V was cut back by 6 bases and J by 4 bases. CDR1 DFQATT and CDR2 SNEGSKA come from the germline V gene (reference sequence). CDR3 bases: TGCAGTGCCGGACAGCGGGGGGGCAGGGCAGATACGCAGTATTTT. Amino acid sequence: CSAGQRGGRADTQYF.

This clonotype was found many times. The genes are TRBV10-2 and TRBJ1-5; D is uncertain. Trimming shortened V by 6 bases and J by 9 bases, and 12 bases separated the two germline ends. CDR3 length: 12 amino acids. The germline gives CDR1 WSHSY, CDR2 SAAADI. The CDR3 DNA sequence: TGCGCCAGCAGCGACGACTTCGGGCCCCAGCATTTT. Its translation is CASSDDFGPQHF.

This clonotype was seen many times. The rearrangement links TRBV9 to TRBJ2-7; D gene uncertain. This CDR3 is built from 13 residues. Deletions cut 0 bases from V and 2 bases from J, with 6 bases between. CDR1 is SGDLS and CDR2 is YYNGEE in the germline V gene. The CDR3 loop reads CASSVEATYEQYF. The CDR3 region has the DNA TGTGCCAGCAGCGTAGAGGCAACCTACGAGCAGTACTTC.

This clonotype turned up a few times. V is TRBV18 and J is TRBJ1-3; D call uncertain. This CDR3 has 14 amino acids. V lost 3 bases, J lost 2 bases, and 8 bases lay in between. CDR1 and CDR2 from the germline V gene are KGHSH and LQKENI. The CDR3 loop is CASSPRDTGNTIYF. CDR3 bases: TGTGCCAGCTCACCGAGGGATACTGGAAACACCATATATTTT.

The chain has TRBV12-3 or TRBV12-4 and TRBJ2-5; no reliable D call. This CDR3 is 14 amino acids long. V was cut by 7 bases and J by 1 base, with 13 bases left in between. CDR3 bases: TGTGCCAGCACCCTCAGGACGGTCCAAGAGACCCAGTACTTC. Amino acid sequence: CASTLRTVQETQYF.

J is TRBJ1-3 and V is TRBV20-1; 9 nucleotides match TRBD1. The V gene end was trimmed by 6 bases and the J gene end by 3 bases; junction bases not matched to a gene: 9. This CDR3 is built from 15 residues. Germline-derived CDR1 and CDR2 are DFQATT and SNEGSKA (reference sequence). The CDR3 DNA reads as TGCAGTGCCGATACAGGGGGCGCATATGGAAACACCATATATTTT. Translating gives CSADTGGAYGNTIYF.

This clonotype was seen only a few times. The chain combines TRBV9 with TRBJ2-2, with TRBD2 matching over 8 bases. Germline CDR1 is SGDLS and CDR2 is YYNGEE. The CDR3 is 14 amino acids. V lost 4 bases, J lost 4 bases, and 3 bases stayed unmatched. This CDR3 is CASSILAATGELFF. DNA of the CDR3: TGTGCCAGCAGCATACTAGCGGCCACCGGGGAGCTGTTTTTT. The variable domain in full, with the rest retrieved from reference TRBV9 and TRBJ2-2, is DSGVTQTPKHLITATGQRVTLRCSPRSGDLSVYWYQQSLDQGLQFLIQYYNGEERAKGNILERFSAQQFPDLHSELNLSSLELGDSALYFCASSILAATGELFFGEGSRLTVL.

This rearrangement joins TRBV20-1 to TRBJ1-1; D is uncertain. With 1 base removed from V and 4 bases from J, the gap between germline ends came to 4 bases. The CDR3 spans 11 residues. Germline CDR1 is DFQATT and CDR2 is SNEGSKA (reference sequence). The CDR3 nucleotides are TGCAGTGCTAGAGGGGTCACTGAAGCTTTCTTT. Its translation: CSARGVTEAFF.

This clonotype was seen more than once but under ten times. V gene TRBV6-1 combines with J gene TRBJ1-5; TRBD1 might be the D (6 bases). CDR1 and CDR2 from the germline V gene are MNHNS and SASEGT. Between the trimmed V and J ends, which lost 3 bases and 4 bases, there was a span of 10 bases. There are 14 residues in the CDR3. The CDR3: CASSETGWNQPQHF. The DNA of the CDR3 is TGTGCCAGCAGTGAGACAGGATGGAATCAGCCCCAGCATTTT.